This is a list of T cell receptor beta chains from one sample in a study of blood T cells in healthy people across ages. TCRdb redid the calling of the 5' RACE reads with MiXCR, one entry per CDR3 protein. The sample has about 970,000 distinct CDR3 sequences, roughly half seen once; the top ten hold 20% to 25%. The sequencing input was blood. The receptors originated from a woman aged 55-69 years in good health. Both conserved end residues are part of each CDR3. Fields, in order: CDR3 protein, CDR3 DNA, clone size, V gene, J gene, D gene. D genes are given only for firm matches. Clone size is not always given. Where it is, it says once, few, many or a class for expanded clones.

CDR3: CASSQETSGEETQYF; DNA: TGTGCCAGCAGCCAAGAAACTAGCGGGGAAGAGACCCAGTACTTC; size: many; V: TRBV4-2; J: TRBJ2-5; D: TRBD2
CDR3: CVSSATGQGRFGYTF; DNA: TGTGTCAGCAGCGCCACCGGACAGGGAAGGTTCGGCTACACCTTC; size: -; V: TRBV7-9; J: TRBJ1-2; D: TRBD1
CDR3: CASTSGGSIVYEQYF; DNA: TGTGCCAGCACCTCAGGGGGGTCCATCGTCTACGAGCAGTACTTC; size: -; V: TRBV7-2; J: TRBJ2-7; D: -
CDR3: CASSFQPGLAASTDTQYF; DNA: TGTGCCAGCAGTTTTCAACCGGGACTAGCGGCGAGCACAGATACGCAGTATTTT; size: -; V: TRBV28; J: TRBJ2-3; D: TRBD2
CDR3: CASSQEGPGLTSDTQYF; DNA: TGTGCCAGCAGCCAAGAGGGACCCGGGCTAACCTCAGATACGCAGTATTTT; size: many; V: TRBV4-2; J: TRBJ2-3; D: -
CDR3: CASSYAISSYNEQFF; DNA: TGTGCCAGCAGCTATGCCATAAGCTCCTACAATGAGCAGTTCTTC; size: few; V: TRBV6-2/TRBV6-3; J: TRBJ2-1; D: -
CDR3: CASSYESRRDTDTQYF; DNA: TGTGCCAGCAGTTACGAGTCGAGGCGGGACACAGATACGCAGTATTTT; size: -; V: TRBV6-5; J: TRBJ2-3; D: -
CDR3: CASSFTAAQETQYF; DNA: TGCGCCAGCAGCTTTACAGCGGCTCAAGAGACCCAGTACTTC; size: -; V: TRBV5-1; J: TRBJ2-5; D: -
CDR3: CASSSYGQGGETQYF; DNA: TGTGCCAGCAGCTCCTACGGACAGGGAGGGGAGACCCAGTACTTC; size: few; V: TRBV5-5; J: TRBJ2-5; D: -
CDR3: CSVGAAYEQYF; DNA: TGCAGTGTTGGGGCCGCCTACGAGCAGTACTTC; size: many; V: TRBV20-1; J: TRBJ2-7; D: -
CDR3: CASGKQGVGSLFF; DNA: TGTGCCAGCGGGAAACAGGGAGTGGGTTCGCTGTTTTTT; size: -; V: TRBV3-1; J: TRBJ1-4; D: -
CDR3: CASGTISYEQYF; DNA: TGTGCCAGCGGGACGATCTCCTACGAGCAGTACTTC; size: few; V: TRBV7-2; J: TRBJ2-7; D: -
CDR3: CASSPSGQLTTYEQYF; DNA: TGTGCCAGCAGTCCGTCCGGACAGCTGACTACCTACGAGCAGTACTTC; size: -; V: TRBV12-3/TRBV12-4; J: TRBJ2-7; D: -
CDR3: CASSQARPDTQYF; DNA: TGCGCCAGCAGCCAGGCACGGCCAGATACGCAGTATTTT; size: -; V: TRBV4-3; J: TRBJ2-3; D: -
CDR3: CASSPGGPDTQYF; DNA: TGTGCCAGCAGTCCCGGAGGTCCAGATACGCAGTATTTT; size: few; V: TRBV28; J: TRBJ2-3; D: -
CDR3: CASSRTQGRSLGPDTQYF; DNA: TGTGCCAGCAGCCGCACTCAAGGACGCTCCCTAGGGCCAGATACGCAGTATTTT; size: -; V: TRBV12-3/TRBV12-4; J: TRBJ2-3; D: -
CDR3: CASSVVSSGTDTQYF; DNA: TGTGCCAGCAGCGTAGTCTCTAGCGGAACAGATACGCAGTATTTT; size: -; V: TRBV9; J: TRBJ2-3; D: TRBD2
CDR3: CATSRELRWTGNYGYTF; DNA: TGTGCCACCAGCAGAGAACTCCGTTGGACGGGTAACTATGGCTACACCTTC; size: -; V: TRBV15; J: TRBJ1-2; D: -
CDR3: CSGSLALVPNADTQYF; DNA: TGCAGTGGTTCCCTAGCGCTGGTCCCCAACGCAGATACGCAGTATTTT; size: -; V: TRBV20-1; J: TRBJ2-3; D: -
CDR3: CASSFRRTQYF; DNA: TGTGCCAGCAGTTTTAGACGGACCCAGTACTTC; size: few; V: TRBV28; J: TRBJ2-5; D: -
CDR3: CASSLATWYADTQYF; DNA: TGTGCCAGCAGCTTAGCGACGTGGTACGCAGATACGCAGTATTTT; size: few; V: TRBV7-9; J: TRBJ2-3; D: -
CDR3: CASEGQFHGYTF; DNA: TGTGCCAGTGAGGGACAATTTCACGGCTACACCTTC; size: once; V: TRBV2; J: TRBJ1-2; D: -
CDR3: CSAYWGGTKTYEQYF; DNA: TGCAGCGCCTATTGGGGGGGGACGAAGACCTACGAGCAGTACTTC; size: -; V: TRBV29-1; J: TRBJ2-7; D: TRBD2
CDR3: CATSRDLEGYTDTQYF; DNA: TGTGCCACCAGCAGAGATCTGGAAGGGTACACAGATACGCAGTATTTT; size: -; V: TRBV15; J: TRBJ2-3; D: -
CDR3: CSARGGGQGTEAFF; DNA: TGCAGTGCTAGAGGCGGGGGGCAGGGCACTGAAGCTTTCTTT; size: -; V: TRBV20-1; J: TRBJ1-1; D: -
CDR3: CASRHSGEQYF; DNA: TGTGCCAGCAGGCACAGTGGAGAGCAGTACTTC; size: -; V: TRBV11-2; J: TRBJ2-7; D: -
CDR3: CASSLAGTGELFF; DNA: TGTGCCAGCAGCCTAGCGGGAACCGGGGAGCTGTTTTTT; size: few; V: TRBV6-4; J: TRBJ2-2; D: TRBD2
CDR3: CASSSGDRGSQGYTF; DNA: TGTGCCAGCAGTTCGGGGGACAGGGGTTCTCAGGGCTACACCTTC; size: -; V: TRBV7-2; J: TRBJ1-2; D: TRBD1
CDR3: CASSNKRRYEQYF; DNA: TGTGCCAGCAGCAATAAACGGCGTTACGAGCAGTACTTC; size: -; V: TRBV13; J: TRBJ2-7; D: -
CDR3: CASSLRQREIQETQYF; DNA: TGTGCCAGCAGCTTACGTCAGCGGGAGATCCAAGAGACCCAGTACTTC; size: -; V: TRBV11-2; J: TRBJ2-5; D: TRBD2
CDR3: CASSYRREGTQYF; DNA: TGTGCCAGCAGTTACCGAAGGGAAGGGACCCAGTACTTC; size: few; V: TRBV12-3/TRBV12-4; J: TRBJ2-5; D: -
CDR3: CATSRDPREEETQYF; DNA: TGTGCCACCAGCAGAGATCCACGGGAGGAAGAGACCCAGTACTTC; size: -; V: TRBV15; J: TRBJ2-5; D: TRBD2
CDR3: CASSLEAGTNEQYF; DNA: TGTGCCAGCAGCCTGGAAGCAGGTACGAATGAGCAGTACTTC; size: -; V: TRBV4-2; J: TRBJ2-5; D: -
CDR3: CASSSRDPGYNEQFF; DNA: TGCGCCAGCAGCTCCCGGGACCCGGGTTACAATGAGCAGTTCTTC; size: -; V: TRBV5-1; J: TRBJ2-1; D: -
CDR3: CASSHLELAGGYNEQFF; DNA: TGCGCCAGCAGCCATCTAGAACTAGCGGGAGGTTACAATGAGCAGTTCTTC; size: -; V: TRBV4-1; J: TRBJ2-1; D: TRBD2
CDR3: CASSYEGGGEETQYF; DNA: TGTGCCAGCAGTTACGAAGGGGGCGGGGAAGAGACCCAGTACTTC; size: -; V: TRBV6-2/TRBV6-3; J: TRBJ2-5; D: -
CDR3: CASSEVGTGELFF; DNA: TGTGCCAGCAGTGAAGTGGGGACCGGGGAGCTGTTTTTT; size: once; V: TRBV25-1; J: TRBJ2-2; D: -
CDR3: CASSPGQGINEQYF; DNA: TGTGCCAGCAGTCCCGGACAGGGTATCAACGAGCAGTACTTC; size: few; V: TRBV12-3/TRBV12-4; J: TRBJ2-7; D: TRBD1
CDR3: CATSDGQGWSPHGYTF; DNA: TGTGCCACCAGTGATGGACAGGGATGGTCTCCGCATGGCTACACCTTC; size: few; V: TRBV24-1; J: TRBJ1-2; D: TRBD1
CDR3: CASSQEAVTGANYGYTF; DNA: TGCGCCAGCAGCCAAGAAGCGGTTACAGGGGCCAACTATGGCTACACCTTC; size: -; V: TRBV4-3; J: TRBJ1-2; D: TRBD1
CDR3: CASSNRRRRFYEQYF; DNA: TGTGCCAGCAGCAATCGGAGACGGAGATTCTACGAGCAGTACTTC; size: -; V: TRBV21-1; J: TRBJ2-7; D: -
CDR3: CASSFAVGLAGVSEQYF; DNA: TGTGCCAGCAGTTTCGCGGTCGGGCTAGCGGGAGTAAGCGAGCAGTACTTC; size: few; V: TRBV28; J: TRBJ2-7; D: TRBD2
CDR3: CSVDWTSGRVYHDNEQFF; DNA: TGCAGCGTTGATTGGACTAGCGGGAGGGTATACCACGACAATGAGCAGTTCTTC; size: -; V: TRBV29-1; J: TRBJ2-1; D: TRBD2
CDR3: CASSLSGGIGQPQHF; DNA: TGTGCCAGCAGTCTCAGTGGGGGTATCGGTCAGCCCCAGCATTTT; size: -; V: TRBV28; J: TRBJ1-5; D: -
CDR3: CASKVASGRTDTQYF; DNA: TGTGCCAGCAAGGTCGCTAGCGGGAGGACAGATACGCAGTATTTT; size: -; V: TRBV28; J: TRBJ2-3; D: TRBD2
CDR3: CATSRDNGVRGHTF; DNA: TGTGCCACCAGCAGAGATAACGGGGTGCGTGGCCACACCTTC; size: once; V: TRBV15; J: TRBJ1-2; D: -
CDR3: CASSFIWENTEAFF; DNA: TGCGCCAGCAGCTTCATATGGGAGAACACTGAAGCTTTCTTT; size: -; V: TRBV5-1; J: TRBJ1-1; D: -
CDR3: CASSWTSGNRYNEQFF; DNA: TGCGCCAGCAGCTGGACTAGCGGGAACCGATACAATGAGCAGTTCTTC; size: -; V: TRBV5-1; J: TRBJ2-1; D: TRBD2
CDR3: CSVRGQEQPQHF; DNA: TGCAGTGTGAGAGGGCAGGAGCAGCCCCAGCATTTT; size: -; V: TRBV20-1; J: TRBJ1-5; D: -
CDR3: CSAGKAGTSTDTQYF; DNA: TGCAGTGCTGGAAAAGCGGGAACAAGCACAGATACGCAGTATTTT; size: once; V: TRBV20-1; J: TRBJ2-3; D: TRBD2
CDR3: CASSRNLGTTYQETQYF; DNA: TGTGCCAGCAGTAGAAACCTCGGGACTACGTACCAAGAGACCCAGTACTTC; size: few; V: TRBV25-1; J: TRBJ2-5; D: TRBD2
CDR3: CASSFSLAGLSYEQYF; DNA: TGTGCCAGCAGTTTTAGTCTAGCGGGTCTATCCTACGAGCAGTACTTC; size: many; V: TRBV28; J: TRBJ2-7; D: TRBD2
CDR3: CASSFGTTSTYEQYF; DNA: TGTGCCAGCAGCTTCGGGACAACATCAACCTACGAGCAGTACTTC; size: -; V: TRBV12-3/TRBV12-4; J: TRBJ2-7; D: -
CDR3: CASRASLQETQYF; DNA: TGTGCCAGCAGGGCTAGTTTACAAGAGACCCAGTACTTC; size: -; V: TRBV2; J: TRBJ2-5; D: -
CDR3: CASSLGDEGTQYF; DNA: TGTGCCAGCAGCTTGGGGGACGAGGGCACGCAGTATTTT; size: -; V: TRBV7-6; J: TRBJ2-3; D: -
CDR3: CASKEGDRGTDTQYF; DNA: TGTGCCAGCAAGGAAGGGGACAGGGGCACAGATACGCAGTATTTT; size: -; V: TRBV7-8; J: TRBJ2-3; D: TRBD1
CDR3: CASSRNGRGSETQYF; DNA: TGTGCCAGCTCGCGGAACGGGAGAGGGTCGGAGACCCAGTACTTC; size: -; V: TRBV6-2/TRBV6-3; J: TRBJ2-5; D: -
CDR3: CASTEIRGEETQYF; DNA: TGTGCCAGCACCGAAATCCGGGGAGAAGAGACCCAGTACTTC; size: few; V: TRBV7-2; J: TRBJ2-5; D: -
CDR3: CSARSGAKNIQYF; DNA: TGCAGTGCTAGATCAGGGGCCAAAAACATTCAGTACTTC; size: -; V: TRBV20-1; J: TRBJ2-4; D: -